This T cell receptor beta chain appears in the sequencing data of a study of T-cell reconstitution after alpha-beta-depleted transplantation in children. Germline CDR1 SGHDT, CDR2 YYEEEE. With 1 base clipped from V and 15 bases from J, the junction kept 7 bases outside the gene matches. The CDR3 sequence is 13 residues long. The table lists this clonotype with many counts. Preparation of the TCRbeta library was carried out with unique molecular identifiers. TCRdb reprocessed the PCR reads via MiXCR and lists one record per CDR3 protein. The data show about 610,000 distinct CDR3 sequences, more than 9% seen once.

The sample consisted of PBMCs from the stem cell graft donor, taken from the stem cell graft. The J gene is TRBJ2-1, the V gene TRBV5-6; TRBD2 aligns across 10 bases. The TCR comes from a human donor who donated a stem cell graft to a child with acute myeloid leukemia. The CDR3 DNA sequence: TGTGCCAGCAGCTTGAAGCGGGAGGGCCGGGGGTTCTTC. Translation gives CASSLKREGRGFF.